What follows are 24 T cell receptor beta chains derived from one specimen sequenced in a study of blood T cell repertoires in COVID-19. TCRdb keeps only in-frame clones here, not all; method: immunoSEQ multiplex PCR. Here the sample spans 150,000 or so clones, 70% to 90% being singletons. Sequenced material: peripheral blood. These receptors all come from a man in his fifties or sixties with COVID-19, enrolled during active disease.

CDR3 sequence: CASSKDRGHTEAFF. The CDR3 region has the DNA TGCGCCAGCAGCAAAGACAGGGGGCACACTGAAGCTTTCTTT. The gene calls are TRBV5-1 and TRBJ1-1; 10 bases line up with TRBD1. The CDR3 runs 14 residues. The V gene's germline CDR1 is SGHRS and CDR2 YFSETQ. Trimming took 4 bases from V and 3 from J; bases not matched to a gene: 3.

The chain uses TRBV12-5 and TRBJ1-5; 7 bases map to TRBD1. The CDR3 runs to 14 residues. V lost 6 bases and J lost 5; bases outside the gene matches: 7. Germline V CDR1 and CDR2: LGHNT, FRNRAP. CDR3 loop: CASGQGDSYQPQHF. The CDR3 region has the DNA TGTGCTAGTGGCCAGGGGGACAGTTATCAGCCCCAGCATTTT.

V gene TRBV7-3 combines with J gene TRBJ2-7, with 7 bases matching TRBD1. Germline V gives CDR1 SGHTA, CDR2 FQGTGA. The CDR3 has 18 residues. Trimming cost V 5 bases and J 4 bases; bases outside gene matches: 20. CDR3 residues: CASSTPLRQGGRRYEQYF. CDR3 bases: TGTGCCAGCAGCACCCCCCTTAGACAGGGTGGGAGAAGATACGAGCAGTACTTC.

For the CDR3, the DNA is TGTGCCAGCACCTATGACAGGGCCAAAAACATTCAGTACTTC. This sequence encodes CASTYDRAKNIQYF. The chain recombines TRBV7-2 with TRBJ2-4, with D perhaps TRBD1 (6 bases). V dropped 7 bases and J dropped 1 base, with 11 bases sitting between them. Looked up from germline, CDR1 is SGHTA and CDR2 is FQGNSA. This CDR3 comprises 14 residues.

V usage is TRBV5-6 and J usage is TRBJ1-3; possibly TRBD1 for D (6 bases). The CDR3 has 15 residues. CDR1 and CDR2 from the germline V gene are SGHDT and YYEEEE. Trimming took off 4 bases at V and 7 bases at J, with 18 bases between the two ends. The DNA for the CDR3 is TGTGCCAGCAGCCCTTCGGGACACCTGAGGAACACCATATATTTT. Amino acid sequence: CASSPSGHLRNTIYF.

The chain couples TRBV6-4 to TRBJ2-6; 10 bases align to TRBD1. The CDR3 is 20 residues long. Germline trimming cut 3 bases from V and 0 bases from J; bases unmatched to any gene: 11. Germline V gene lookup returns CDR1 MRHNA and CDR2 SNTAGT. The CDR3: CASSETLSGTGDSGANVLTF. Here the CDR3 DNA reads TGTGCCAGCAGTGAGACTTTGTCTGGGACAGGGGACTCTGGGGCCAACGTCCTGACTTTC.

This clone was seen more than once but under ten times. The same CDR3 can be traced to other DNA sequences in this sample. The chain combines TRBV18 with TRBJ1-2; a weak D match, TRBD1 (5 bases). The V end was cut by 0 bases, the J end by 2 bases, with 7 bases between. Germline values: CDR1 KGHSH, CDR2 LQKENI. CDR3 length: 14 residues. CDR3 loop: CASSPPAGNYGYTF. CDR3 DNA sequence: TGTGCCAGCTCACCACCGGCAGGGAACTATGGCTACACCTTC.

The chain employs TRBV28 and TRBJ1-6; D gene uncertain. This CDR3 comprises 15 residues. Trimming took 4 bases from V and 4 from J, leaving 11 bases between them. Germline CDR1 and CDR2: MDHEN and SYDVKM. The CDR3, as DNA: TGTGCCAGCAGTTCGGTCGGGGAGTATAATTCACCCCTCCACTTT. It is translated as CASSSVGEYNSPLHF.

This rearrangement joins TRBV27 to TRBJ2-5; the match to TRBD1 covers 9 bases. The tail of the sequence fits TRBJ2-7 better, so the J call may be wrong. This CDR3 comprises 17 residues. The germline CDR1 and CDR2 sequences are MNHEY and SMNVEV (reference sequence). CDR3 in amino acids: CASSLSHRQGGIYEQYF. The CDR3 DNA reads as TGTGCCAGCAGTCTAAGCCATCGACAGGGGGGTATCTACGAGCAGTACTTC.

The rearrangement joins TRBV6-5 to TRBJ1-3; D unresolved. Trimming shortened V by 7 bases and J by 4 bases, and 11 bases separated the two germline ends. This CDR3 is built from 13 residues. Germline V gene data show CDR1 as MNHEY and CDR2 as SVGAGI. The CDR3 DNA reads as TGTGCCAGCATGGTGCAGTCCGGAAACACCATATATTTT. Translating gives CASMVQSGNTIYF.

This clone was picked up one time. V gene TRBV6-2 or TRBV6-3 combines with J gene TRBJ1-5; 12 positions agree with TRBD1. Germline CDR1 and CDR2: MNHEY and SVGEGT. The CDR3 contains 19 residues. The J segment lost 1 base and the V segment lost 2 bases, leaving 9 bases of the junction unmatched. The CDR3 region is CASSYDMGQGALSNQPQHF. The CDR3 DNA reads TGTGCCAGCAGTTACGATATGGGACAGGGGGCGTTGAGCAATCAGCCCCAGCATTTT.

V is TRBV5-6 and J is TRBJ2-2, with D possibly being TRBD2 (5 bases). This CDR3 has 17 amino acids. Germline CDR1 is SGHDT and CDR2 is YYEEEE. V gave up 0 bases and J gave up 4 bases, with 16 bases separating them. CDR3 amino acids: CASSLVPGVGITGELFF. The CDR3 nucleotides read TGTGCCAGCAGCTTGGTACCCGGGGTTGGAATCACCGGGGAGCTGTTTTTT.

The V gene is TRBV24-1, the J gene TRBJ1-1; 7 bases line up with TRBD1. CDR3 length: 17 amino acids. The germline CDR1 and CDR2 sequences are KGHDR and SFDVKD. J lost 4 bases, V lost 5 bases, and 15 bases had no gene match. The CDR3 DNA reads TGTGCCACCAGTGCGGCCCCCGGCAGGGGGTCGCTCACTGAAGCTTTCTTT. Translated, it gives CATSAAPGRGSLTEAFF.

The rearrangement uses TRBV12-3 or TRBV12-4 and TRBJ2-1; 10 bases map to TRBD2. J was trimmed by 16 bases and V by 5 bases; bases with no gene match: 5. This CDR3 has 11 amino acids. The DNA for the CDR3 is TGTGCCAGCAGTACTAGCGGGATTCATTTCTTC. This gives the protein CASSTSGIHFF.

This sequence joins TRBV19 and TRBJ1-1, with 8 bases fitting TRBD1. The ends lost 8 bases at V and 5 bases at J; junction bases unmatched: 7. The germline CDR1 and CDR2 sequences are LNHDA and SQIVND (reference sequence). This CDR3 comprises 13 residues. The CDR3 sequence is CASLGQGGTEAFF. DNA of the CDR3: TGTGCCAGTCTCGGACAGGGCGGGACTGAAGCTTTCTTT. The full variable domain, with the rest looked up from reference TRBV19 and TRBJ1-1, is DGGITQSPKYLFRKEGQNVTLSCEQNLNHDAMYWYRQDPGQGLRLIYYSQIVNDFQKGDIAEGYSVSREKKESFPLTVTSAQKNPTAFYLCASLGQGGTEAFFGQGTRLTVV.

CDR3 sequence reads: CASTNRGQEKLFF. DNA of the CDR3: TGTGCCAGCACAAACAGGGGGCAGGAAAAACTGTTTTTT. The gene calls are TRBV6-9 and TRBJ1-4; 9 bases map to TRBD1. Germline V lookup: CDR1 MNHGY, CDR2 SVAAGI. V dropped 7 bases and J dropped 8; count of bases not matched to a gene: 5. The CDR3 is 13 residues long.

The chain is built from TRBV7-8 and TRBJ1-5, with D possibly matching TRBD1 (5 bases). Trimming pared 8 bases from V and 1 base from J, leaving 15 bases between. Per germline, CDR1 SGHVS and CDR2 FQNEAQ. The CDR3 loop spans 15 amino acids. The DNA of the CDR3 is TGTGCCAGCGGCAGGGAGGGTATGAGCAATCAGCCCCAGCATTTT. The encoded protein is CASGREGMSNQPQHF.

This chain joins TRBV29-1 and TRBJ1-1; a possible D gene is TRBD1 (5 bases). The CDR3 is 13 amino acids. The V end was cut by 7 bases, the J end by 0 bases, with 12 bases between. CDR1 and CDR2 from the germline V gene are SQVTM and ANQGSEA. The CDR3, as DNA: TGCAGCGCGGGACTGCTAGTGAACACTGAAGCTTTCTTT. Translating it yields CSAGLLVNTEAFF.

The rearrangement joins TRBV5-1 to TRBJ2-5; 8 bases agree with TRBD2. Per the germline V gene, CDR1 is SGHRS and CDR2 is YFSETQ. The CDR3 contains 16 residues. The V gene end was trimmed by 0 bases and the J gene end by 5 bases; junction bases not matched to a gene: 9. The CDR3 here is CASSLEEGLGGETQYF. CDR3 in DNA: TGCGCCAGCAGCTTGGAGGAGGGACTAGGGGGGGAGACCCAGTACTTC.

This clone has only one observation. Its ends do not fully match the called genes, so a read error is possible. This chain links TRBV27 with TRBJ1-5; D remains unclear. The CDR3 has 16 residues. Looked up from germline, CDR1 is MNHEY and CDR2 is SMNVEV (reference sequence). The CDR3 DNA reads TGTGCCAGCAGTCGGCGACAAACCGCTAGCTATCAGCCCCAGCATTTT. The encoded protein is CASSRRQTASYQPQHF.

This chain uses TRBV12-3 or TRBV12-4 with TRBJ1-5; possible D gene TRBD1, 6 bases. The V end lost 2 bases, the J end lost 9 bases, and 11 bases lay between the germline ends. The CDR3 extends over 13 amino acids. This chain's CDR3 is CASSLPGDGPQHF. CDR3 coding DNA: TGTGCCAGCAGTTTACCAGGGGACGGGCCCCAGCATTTT.

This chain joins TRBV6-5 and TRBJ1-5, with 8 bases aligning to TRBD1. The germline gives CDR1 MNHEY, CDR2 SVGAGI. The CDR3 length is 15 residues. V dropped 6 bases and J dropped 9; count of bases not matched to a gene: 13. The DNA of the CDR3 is TGTGCCAGCAGGCGGACAGGGTTGGGGAGTACGCCCCAGCATTTT. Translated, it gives CASRRTGLGSTPQHF.

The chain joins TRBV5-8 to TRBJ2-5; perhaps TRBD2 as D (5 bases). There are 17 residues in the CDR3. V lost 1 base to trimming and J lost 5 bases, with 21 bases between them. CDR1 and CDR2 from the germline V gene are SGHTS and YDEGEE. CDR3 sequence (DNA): TGTGCCAGCAGCTTGCCCCTCGGACCAGGCCCGGGGGAGACCCAGTACTTC. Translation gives CASSLPLGPGPGETQYF.

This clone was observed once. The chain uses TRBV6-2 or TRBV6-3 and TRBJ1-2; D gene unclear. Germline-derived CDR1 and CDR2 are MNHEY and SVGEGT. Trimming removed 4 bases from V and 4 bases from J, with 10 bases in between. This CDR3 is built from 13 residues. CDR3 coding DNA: TGTGCCAGCAGTTCGGAGTATACCTATGGCTACACCTTC. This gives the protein CASSSEYTYGYTF.